This T cell receptor (beta chain) was identified in a study of blood T cells in healthy people across ages. A second about 7 to 11 cycle PCR used barcoded and J-beta primers. A template-switch adaptor containing 12 random nucleotides labeled each cDNA molecule. TCRdb independently ran MiXCR on the 5' RACE reads; one entry per CDR3 protein. The sample has roughly 1.9 million distinct CDR3 sequences, about two fifths seen once. This clonotype was counted between two and nine times. The antigen remains unidentified. The CDR3 contains 14 residues. Per germline, CDR1 MNHEY and CDR2 SMNVEV (reference sequence). V was trimmed by 0 bases and J by 1 base, leaving 4 bases between them. Study-wide points: Roughly linear declines in TCR beta diversity per million T cells occurred with age.

The specimen sequenced was blood. This receptor was obtained from a human donor in good health. J is TRBJ1-3 and V is TRBV27; D uncertain. Here the CDR3 DNA reads TGTGCCAGCAGTTTATCGATATCTGGAAACACCATATATTTT. Its protein product is CASSLSISGNTIYF.